Presented here are 26 T cell receptor beta chains from one specimen sequenced in a study of regulatory T cells in long-lasting Graves disease (dated by TCRdb to 2020 to 2022). The sample's time point, from its label and the paper: newly diagnosed GD, antithyroid drugs for less than 3 months. RNA was extracted from PBMCs in TRIzol for both TCR sequencing and RNA sequencing. The library was prepared using multiplex PCR. The instrument was an Illumina HiSeq 4000. iRepertoire HTBI primers and Arm-PCR amplification of CDR3 regions were used to construct TCR beta libraries. In TCRdb, the public reads were trimmed at Q25 with fastp and aligned with MiXCR, with productive beta chains retained. Records with the same CDR3 protein are collapsed into one entry carrying the most frequent genes and DNA. In all, the sample holds about 620,000 distinct CDR3 sequences, and 15% to 20% of those were seen once. The ten largest clones represent approximately 18% of the sample.

The same sample was also used in a study of T cells in Graves' hyperthyroidism and ophthalmopathy.

This sample comprised peripheral blood mononuclear cells (PBMCs), obtained at new diagnosis, from a patient treated with antithyroid drugs. These receptors originate from a woman between 25 and 40 years old with Graves disease. Donor details come from another sample of the same person, matched by shared clones.

This clonotype came up a few times. The rearrangement joins TRBV10-3 to TRBJ1-3; D is undetermined. V lost 10 bases to trimming and J lost 0 bases, with 10 bases between them. CDR1 is ENHRY, CDR2 SYGVKD, per germline. The CDR3 has 13 amino acids. The CDR3 DNA follows: TGTGCCACCCGGGCCTCCTCTGGAAACACCATATATTTT. Its protein is CATRASSGNTIYF.

This chain joins TRBV30 and TRBJ1-2; D is perhaps TRBD1 (5 bases). V dropped 3 bases and J dropped 5 bases, with 22 bases sitting between them. Germline V gives CDR1 GTSNPN, CDR2 SVGIG (reference sequence). This CDR3 is 16 amino acids long. The CDR3 sequence is CAWSPPGGEESYGYTF. The DNA of the CDR3 is TGTGCCTGGAGCCCCCCGGGGGGGGAGGAATCGTATGGCTACACCTTC.

Regarding this clonotype: This may be a read error: a much more frequent sequence differs by one nucleotide. The V call is TRBV12-3 or TRBV12-4, the J call TRBJ2-7; D gene unclear. V was clipped by 5 bases and J by 4 bases, with 6 bases between them. The CDR3 length is 11 residues. CDR3 region: CASSKFYEQYF. DNA of the CDR3: TGTGCCAGCAGTAAATTTTACGAGCAGTACTTC.

This clonotype appeared many times. This chain uses TRBV6-1 with TRBJ2-7; D unclear. The CDR3 has 13 amino acids. Germline CDR1 is MNHNS and CDR2 is SASEGT. V was trimmed by 6 bases and J by 3 bases, leaving 12 bases between them. The CDR3 DNA reads TGTGCCAGCAGGGTACCGGTGATCTACGAGCAGTACTTC. This encodes CASRVPVIYEQYF.

This clonotype was seen many times. The chain recombines TRBV2 with TRBJ1-5; D is ambiguous. Germline CDR1 reads SNHLY; CDR2 reads FYNNEI. The CDR3 totals 14 residues. V was trimmed by 3 bases and J by 4 bases, leaving 10 bases between them. This chain's CDR3 is CASSDWAENQPQHF. DNA for the CDR3: TGTGCCAGCAGTGACTGGGCAGAAAATCAGCCCCAGCATTTT.

The V call is TRBV2, the J call TRBJ2-2; 12 nucleotides line up with TRBD1. The V segment lost 8 bases and the J segment 1 base; nucleotides outside the gene matches: 11. This CDR3 has 18 amino acids. Germline V gene data show CDR1 as SNHLY and CDR2 as FYNNEI. In nucleotides, the CDR3 is TGTGCCAGCCTGCGGGACAGGGGGCGCCCAATGAACACCGGGGAGCTGTTTTTT. Translation gives CASLRDRGRPMNTGELFF.

In this sample, this clonotype turned up many times. The chain has TRBV6-1 and TRBJ2-7, with 10 bases fitting TRBD2. This CDR3 contains 17 residues. Germline assignment: CDR1 MNHNS and CDR2 SASEGT. V was clipped by 4 bases and J by 3 bases; unmatched bases: 12. CDR3: CASSGKTSGLTGYEQYF. DNA for the CDR3: TGTGCCAGCAGTGGAAAGACTAGCGGGCTCACGGGCTACGAGCAGTACTTC.

This clonotype has just a few counts. CDR3 amino acids: CASSLEGRPQGRGYTF. The CDR3, as DNA: TGTGCCAGCAGCTTAGAGGGCAGGCCGCAGGGGAGGGGCTACACCTTC. The V gene is TRBV7-2, the J gene TRBJ1-2; weak D call: TRBD1 (6 bases). In germline, CDR1 is SGHTA, CDR2 FQGNSA. The CDR3 is made up of 16 amino acids. V lost 1 base to trimming and J lost 8 bases, with 20 bases between them.

This clonotype was counted at least ten times. The chain has TRBV24-1 and TRBJ2-5; D perhaps matches TRBD2 (5 bases). Between the trimmed V and J ends, which lost 7 bases and 5 bases, there was a span of 13 bases. Germline V gene data show CDR1 as KGHDR and CDR2 as SFDVKD. The CDR3 runs to 13 residues. CDR3 in amino acids: CATRMRAGETQYF. The CDR3 DNA reads as TGTGCCACCAGAATGAGGGCTGGGGAGACCCAGTACTTC.

In its sample, this clonotype was seen many times. J is TRBJ2-3 and V is TRBV11-2; tentatively, D is TRBD2 (5 bases). The CDR3 spans 14 residues. The V gene's germline CDR1 is SGHAT and CDR2 FQNNGV. Trimming took off 5 bases at V and 5 bases at J, with 14 bases between the two ends. Written as DNA, the CDR3 is TGTGCCAGCAGCCCTAGGGAGCGGTTAGATACGCAGTATTTT. This encodes CASSPRERLDTQYF.

V is TRBV19 and J is TRBJ2-1; 10 positions agree with TRBD1. This CDR3 region has 15 residues. Germline V gives CDR1 LNHDA, CDR2 SQIVND (reference sequence). J lost 4 bases, V lost 7 bases, and 7 bases had no gene match. The CDR3 reads CASIRTGGLYNEQFF. The CDR3 bases are TGTGCCAGTATCCGGACAGGGGGATTATACAATGAGCAGTTCTTC.

This clonotype was detected ten times or more. This rearrangement joins TRBV6-2 or TRBV6-3 to TRBJ1-2; 9 nucleotides agree with TRBD1. Germline trimming cut 5 bases from V and 6 bases from J; bases unmatched to any gene: 4. Germline CDR1 MNHEY, CDR2 SVGEGT. This CDR3 comprises 13 residues. CDR3 bases: TGTGCCAGCAGTAGAACAGGGGGCCATGGCTACACCTTC. Its protein is CASSRTGGHGYTF.

The chain couples TRBV29-1 to TRBJ1-5, with 7 bases identical to TRBD1. J gave up 4 bases and V 6 bases, and 6 bases lay outside the gene matches. In germline, CDR1 is SQVTM, CDR2 ANQGSEA. This CDR3 comprises 13 residues. The chain's CDR3 is CSVHGQANQPQHF. For the CDR3, the DNA is TGCAGCGTCCACGGACAGGCAAATCAGCCCCAGCATTTT.

This clonotype was recorded at least ten times. The chain combines TRBV27 with TRBJ1-6; tentative D call: TRBD1 (6 bases). Germline V gives CDR1 MNHEY, CDR2 SMNVEV (reference sequence). CDR3 length: 15 amino acids. Trimming took 5 bases from V and 10 from J, leaving 18 bases between them. The CDR3 sequence: CASSPPGDLWSPLHF. The CDR3 DNA is TGTGCCAGCAGTCCACCAGGGGATCTTTGGTCACCCCTCCACTTT.

The rearrangement uses TRBV20-1 and TRBJ2-1; 9 nucleotides match TRBD2. The CDR3 consists of 14 residues. V lost 3 bases, J lost 10 bases, and 10 bases stayed unmatched. Germline values: CDR1 DFQATT, CDR2 SNEGSKA (reference sequence). The CDR3 spells CSASRASGIYEQFF. As DNA, the CDR3 is TGCAGTGCTAGTCGGGCTAGCGGGATTTACGAGCAGTTCTTC.

V usage is TRBV7-9 and J usage is TRBJ2-5, with D maybe TRBD2 (6 bases). Germline values: CDR1 SEHNR, CDR2 FQNEAQ (reference sequence). The V end was cut by 1 base, the J end by 5 bases, with 17 bases between. The CDR3 runs to 16 residues. CDR3 in DNA: TGTGCCAGCAGCTTAGGTGGGGACTTTAAGTTGGAGACCCAGTACTTC. It translates to CASSLGGDFKLETQYF. Supplemented by reference TRBV7-9 and TRBJ2-5, the full variable domain reads DTGVSQNPRHKITKRGQNVTFRCDPISEHNRLYWYRQTLGQGPEFLTYFQNEAQLEKSRLLSDRFSAERPKGSFSTLEIQRTEQGDSAMYLCASSLGGDFKLETQYFGPGTRLLVL.

This clonotype appeared a few times. The chain joins TRBV5-1 to TRBJ2-2; D gene uncertain. Trimming took 1 base from V and 3 from J, leaving 10 bases between them. In germline, CDR1 is SGHRS, CDR2 YFSETQ. The length of the CDR3 is 15 residues. The CDR3 DNA follows: TGCGCCAGCAGCTTGAATCTTGGGTACACCGGGGAGCTGTTTTTT. Translating gives CASSLNLGYTGELFF.

V gene TRBV11-2 combines with J gene TRBJ2-3; maybe TRBD1 (5 bases). From germline, CDR1 is SGHAT and CDR2 FQNNGV. V gave up 2 bases and J gave up 5 bases, with 14 bases separating them. The CDR3 consists of 15 residues. The CDR3 loop reads CASSLKELGQDTQYF. The CDR3 bases are TGTGCCAGCAGCTTAAAAGAGCTGGGGCAAGATACGCAGTATTTT.

In its sample, this clonotype was seen a few times. This rearrangement joins TRBV5-5 to TRBJ1-3; D unclear. There are 16 residues in the CDR3. Germline loops: CDR1 SGHKS, CDR2 YYEKEE (reference sequence). Trimming shortened V by 4 bases and J by 2 bases, and 16 bases separated the two germline ends. The CDR3 DNA reads as TGTGCCAGCAGCCCCCTTCTGGAACGAGCTGGAAACACCATATATTTT. Translation: CASSPLLERAGNTIYF.

The rearrangement links TRBV7-3 to TRBJ2-7, with D uncertain. The CDR3 loop spans 13 amino acids. Germline CDR1 and CDR2: SGHTA and FQGTGA. V was clipped by 2 bases and J by 4 bases, with 9 bases between them. CDR3 DNA: TGTGCCAGCAGCTTATCGGCCAGTTACGAGCAGTACTTC. It codes for CASSLSASYEQYF.

The J gene is TRBJ2-2, the V gene TRBV4-1; TRBD2 is a possible D gene (5 bases). Germline-derived CDR1 and CDR2 are MGHRA and YSYEKL. The CDR3 spans 14 residues. V shed 0 bases and J shed 4 bases, with 6 bases lying between them. CDR3 sequence reads: CASSQDGSTGELFF. The CDR3 nucleotides are TGCGCCAGCAGCCAAGATGGGAGCACCGGGGAGCTGTTTTTT.

There are a few counts of this clonotype. V is TRBV5-6 and J is TRBJ2-1; 12 bases map to TRBD1. Germline trimming cut 0 bases from V and 8 bases from J; bases unmatched to any gene: 6. The CDR3 length is 16 residues. Germline values: CDR1 SGHDT, CDR2 YYEEEE. DNA for the CDR3: TGTGCCAGCAGCTTGGCTCCGGGACAGGGGGCCGATGAGCAGTTCTTC. This gives the protein CASSLAPGQGADEQFF.

The V and J genes are TRBV6-2 or TRBV6-3 and TRBJ1-1; 9 bases match TRBD1. Trimming at V came to 5 bases and at J to 10 bases, leaving 14 bases not matched to a gene. The germline CDR1 and CDR2 sequences are MNHEY and SVGEGT. The length of the CDR3 is 15 residues. The CDR3 sequence is CASSIRQGEKRVAFF. In DNA form, the CDR3 reads TGTGCCAGCAGTATCCGACAGGGGGAAAAACGGGTAGCTTTCTTT.

The chain links TRBV3-1 to TRBJ1-2, with TRBD1 matching 9 bases. This CDR3 region has 14 residues. Trimming took 3 bases from V and 7 from J; bases not matched to a gene: 6. CDR1 is LGHDT and CDR2 is YNNKEL in the germline V gene (reference sequence). The CDR3: CASSHSDRGGGYTF. CDR3 nucleotides: TGTGCCAGCAGCCATTCCGACAGGGGGGGTGGCTACACCTTC. The whole variable domain, remainder taken from reference TRBV3-1 and TRBJ1-2, is DTAVSQTPKYLVTQMGNDKSIKCEQNLGHDTMYWYKQDSKKFLKIMFSYNNKELIINETVPNRFSPKSPDKAHLNLHINSLELGDSAVYFCASSHSDRGGGYTFGSGTRLTVV.

The sample holds many counts of this clonotype. The chain employs TRBV27 and TRBJ1-2, with 7 bases fitting TRBD1. The CDR3 contains 13 residues. CDR1 is MNHEY and CDR2 is SMNVEV in the germline V gene (reference sequence). The J segment lost 4 bases and the V segment lost 4 bases, leaving 3 bases of the junction unmatched. For the CDR3, the DNA is TGTGCCAGCAGTTATAGGACAGGCTATGGCTACACCTTC. This codes for CASSYRTGYGYTF.

This clonotype was counted at least ten times. The V gene is TRBV15, the J gene TRBJ2-7; tentatively, D is TRBD1 (5 bases). V shed 1 base and J shed 4 bases, with 14 bases lying between them. Germline values: CDR1 LNHNV, CDR2 YYDKDF (reference sequence). The CDR3 runs to 15 residues. CDR3 DNA: TGTGCCACCAGCAGAGCCGGTGGGGCGATGTACGAGCAGTACTTC. Translating gives CATSRAGGAMYEQYF.